Presented here are 29 T cell receptor beta chains from one specimen sequenced in a study of T cells in localized non-small cell lung cancer (dated by TCRdb to about 2020). Libraries came from the immunoSEQ multiplex PCR assay. The table comes from immuneACCESS by way of TCRdb, which keeps in-frame sequences with V and J called. Part of the clones is missing from these tables; in studies checked, under half for an unresolved V gene and the rest for unknown reasons. The sample data list approximately 1,500 clones, and around a fifth of these were observed just once. Over 10% of the sample goes to the ten largest clones. The starting material was normal lung tissue next to the tumor, obtained before any cancer treatment. These receptors all stem from a man between 40 and 69 years old with stage II lung adenocarcinoma.

CDR3 sequence (DNA): TGTGCCACACGGGGATTGCAAGAGACCCAGTACTTC. Its translation is CATRGLQETQYF. The chain joins TRBV19 to TRBJ2-5, with a tentative D call TRBD2 (5 bases). CDR3 length equals 12 residues. Trimming removed 10 bases from V and 2 bases from J, with 11 bases in between. Germline CDR1 and CDR2: LNHDA and SQIVND (reference sequence).

This clone has just a few counts. This chain joins TRBV18 and TRBJ2-1, with 14 positions matching TRBD2. Germline-derived CDR1 and CDR2 are KGHSH and LQKENI. The CDR3 is made up of 20 amino acids. With V trimmed by 3 bases and J by 5 bases, 15 bases remained unmatched. The CDR3 is CASSPSGTSGGSLKDNEQFF. The CDR3 nucleotides read TGTGCCAGCTCACCCTCCGGGACTAGCGGGGGATCTCTTAAGGACAATGAGCAGTTCTTC. The variable domain in full, completed from reference TRBV18 and TRBJ2-1, reads NAGVMQNPRHLVRRRGQEARLRCSPMKGHSHVYWYRQLPEEGLKFMVYLQKENIIDESGMPKERFSAEFPKEGPSILRIQQVVRGDSAAYFCASSPSGTSGGSLKDNEQFFGPGTRLTVL.

This clone is classed as medium-sized. The rearrangement links TRBV11-3 to TRBJ2-7; D may correspond to TRBD1 or TRBD2 (6 bases each). CDR1 and CDR2 (germline): SGHNT, YENEEA. The CDR3 is made up of 14 amino acids. V shed 5 bases and J shed 6 bases, with 17 bases lying between them. Written as DNA, the CDR3 is TGTGCCAGCAGCCAAGCCGGGGGCGAAAGCGAGCAGTACTTC. The encoded protein is CASSQAGGESEQYF.

Sample share makes this clone medium-sized. The chain couples TRBV6-8 to TRBJ2-7; possible D gene TRBD1, 6 bases. V lost 5 bases, J lost 5 bases, and 19 bases lay in between. CDR1 is MNHGY and CDR2 is SAAAGT in the germline V gene. The CDR3 runs 15 residues. The DNA of the CDR3 is TGTGCCAGCAGTACCCTTACAGGGTCACTCCACGAGCAGTACTTC. Translated, it gives CASSTLTGSLHEQYF.

This clone showed up just a few times. V and J are TRBV6-8 and TRBJ2-3; D gene ambiguous. Trimming removed 6 bases at V and 6 bases at J, with 10 bases between. In germline, CDR1 is MNHGY, CDR2 SAAAGT. This CDR3 has 12 amino acids. CDR3 amino acids: CASSLRRDTQYF. The CDR3 DNA follows: TGTGCCAGCAGCCTCCGCCGGGATACGCAGTATTTT.

The gene calls are TRBV16 and TRBJ1-1; D is undetermined. The V and J ends lost 1 base and 0 bases respectively, with 3 bases between them. The CDR3 extends over 13 amino acids. Germline V CDR1 and CDR2: KGHSY, FQNENV. CDR3 nucleotide sequence: TGTGCCAGCAGCCAATTAATGAACACTGAAGCTTTCTTT. Encoded protein: CASSQLMNTEAFF.

The table lists this clone with a few counts. This chain links TRBV6-8 with TRBJ2-2, with D maybe TRBD1 (7 bases). The CDR3 consists of 16 residues. Germline assignment: CDR1 MNHGY and CDR2 SAAAGT. V dropped 4 bases and J dropped 5 bases, with 17 bases sitting between them. The DNA for the CDR3 is TGTGCCAGCAGTTGGAGCCCGACAGGGAGGACCGGGGAGCTGTTTTTT. This sequence encodes CASSWSPTGRTGELFF.

This clone was recorded a few times. V usage is TRBV19 and J usage is TRBJ1-6; D ambiguous. The germline V gene has CDR1 LNHDA and CDR2 SQIVND (reference sequence). This CDR3 has 13 residues. The CDR3 loop is CATSLSYNSPLHF. The CDR3 bases are TGTGCTACCTCACTCTCCTATAATTCACCCCTCCACTTT.

The CDR3 DNA is TGTGCCAGCAGCCGACAGCCCTACCAGGGGCAGTTCTTC. This codes for CASSRQPYQGQFF. The chain recombines TRBV6-8 with TRBJ2-1; possible D gene TRBD1, 5 bases. V lost 6 bases to trimming and J lost 12 bases, with 18 bases between them. From germline, CDR1 is MNHGY and CDR2 SAAAGT. The CDR3 totals 13 residues.

This clone is medium-sized (0.01 to 0.1%). J is TRBJ1-1 and V is TRBV7-1; unclear D gene. TRBV7-1 is an open reading frame, and its role is uncertain. Deletions cut 6 bases from V and 4 bases from J, with 12 bases between. The CDR3 length is 13 residues. The CDR3 nucleotides are TGTGCCAGCAGTCCCTCGGATGTCACTGAAGCTTTCTTT. It encodes CASSPSDVTEAFF.

This clone occurred a few times. V is TRBV11-3 and J is TRBJ2-1, with 10 nucleotides matching TRBD2. The trim removed 5 bases at V and 6 bases at J, leaving 10 bases unmatched. The CDR3 covers 16 residues. CDR1 is SGHNT, CDR2 YENEEA, per germline. CDR3 in DNA: TGTGCCAGCAGCCCAAATGTGCTAGCGGGAGTCAATGAGCAGTTCTTC. Translation gives CASSPNVLAGVNEQFF.

With regard to this clone: One end of the junction varies from germline; a read error may be responsible. The V gene is TRBV6-8, the J gene TRBJ2-1; TRBD1 might be the D (5 bases). CDR1 and CDR2 from the germline V gene are MNHGY and SAAAGT. The CDR3 loop spans 13 amino acids. The CDR3 region has the DNA TGTGCCAGCAGTGACTCGGACAACAATGAGCAGTTCTTC. Protein: CASSDSDNNEQFF.

This clone came up a few times. The chain uses TRBV11-3 and TRBJ1-4; TRBD1 matches 10 bases. The trim removed 1 base at V and 4 bases at J, leaving 3 bases unmatched. The CDR3 is made up of 16 amino acids. Germline V gene lookup returns CDR1 SGHNT and CDR2 YENEEA. CDR3: CASSLGGQGSNEKLFF. The CDR3, as DNA: TGTGCCAGCAGCTTAGGGGGACAGGGGAGTAATGAAAAACTGTTTTTT.

There are a few counts of this clone. The rearrangement uses TRBV10-1 and TRBJ1-3; no definite D call. Looked up from germline, CDR1 is WNHNN and CDR2 is SYGVQD (reference sequence). Trimming removed 3 bases from V and 0 bases from J, with 6 bases in between. The CDR3 consists of 14 residues. The CDR3 DNA follows: TGCGCCAGCAGTGAACAGCGCTCTGGAAACACCATATATTTT. As protein: CASSEQRSGNTIYF.

This clone was found a few times. The chain carries TRBV9 and TRBJ1-2, with D maybe TRBD1 (6 bases). CDR1 is SGDLS, CDR2 YYNGEE, per germline. V gave up 3 bases and J gave up 13 bases, with 40 bases separating them. The CDR3 covers 20 residues. In DNA form, the CDR3 reads TGTGCCAGCAGCGCCACTATTTCGATCGGTCCCGGGACACCTGTGAGTCGGTGCACCTTC. This gives the protein CASSATISIGPGTPVSRCTF.

This chain joins TRBV12-5 and TRBJ2-1; TRBD2 might be the D (6 bases). V lost 6 bases, J lost 15 bases, and 18 bases lay in between. CDR1 is LGHNT, CDR2 FRNRAP, per germline. The CDR3 loop spans 12 amino acids. The CDR3 coding sequence is TGTGCTAGTGGGGCCCCCCGGGGGATGATGTTCTTC. This gives the protein CASGAPRGMMFF. Supplemented by reference TRBV12-5 and TRBJ2-1, the full variable domain reads DARVTQTPRHKVTEMGQEVTMRCQPILGHNTVFWYRQTMMQGLELLAYFRNRAPLDDSGMPKDRFSAEMPDATLATLKIQPSEPRDSAVYFCASGAPRGMMFFGPGTRLTVL.

This CDR3 reads CASSLGRTGANTGELFF. The CDR3 coding sequence is TGTGCCAGCAGCTTAGGGAGGACAGGTGCGAACACCGGGGAGCTGTTTTTT. The V call is TRBV7-7, the J call TRBJ2-2, with 7 bases fitting TRBD1. Trimming took 1 base from V and 0 from J; bases not matched to a gene: 5. CDR3 size: 17 residues. CDR1 and CDR2 from the germline V gene are SSHAT and FNYEAQ (reference sequence).

The V call is TRBV6-8, the J call TRBJ1-1; D is perhaps TRBD1 (6 bases). The CDR3 totals 14 residues. CDR1 and CDR2 from the germline V gene are MNHGY and SAAAGT. With 2 bases removed from V and 0 bases from J, the gap between germline ends came to 7 bases. For the CDR3, the DNA is TGTGCCAGCAGTTACGGGACACTGAACACTGAAGCTTTCTTT. Translated, it gives CASSYGTLNTEAFF.

V usage is TRBV19 and J usage is TRBJ1-1; 8 bases map to TRBD1. Looked up from germline, CDR1 is LNHDA and CDR2 is SQIVND (reference sequence). With 7 bases clipped from V and 7 bases from J, the junction kept 11 bases outside the gene matches. This CDR3 spans 14 amino acids. The CDR3 DNA is TGTGCCAGTAAATCACAGGGGGGACCTAGTGAAGCTTTCTTT. It is translated as CASKSQGGPSEAFF.

J is TRBJ1-4 and V is TRBV30; tentatively, D is TRBD1 (6 bases). This CDR3 spans 17 amino acids. From germline, CDR1 is GTSNPN and CDR2 SVGIG (reference sequence). Trimming pared 3 bases from V and 7 bases from J, leaving 24 bases between. The CDR3 DNA follows: TGTGCCTGGAGGGACACAGGGTATGCACGGGGAAGTGAAAAACTGTTTTTT. Protein sequence: CAWRDTGYARGSEKLFF.

The chain is built from TRBV16 and TRBJ2-7, with 9 bases lining up with TRBD2. Trimming at V came to 2 bases and at J to 7 bases, leaving 12 bases not matched to a gene. CDR3 length: 16 residues. Germline-derived CDR1 and CDR2 are KGHSY and FQNENV. This CDR3 reads CASSQDIGGGGKEQYF. Here the CDR3 DNA reads TGTGCCAGCAGCCAAGACATCGGCGGGGGGGGGAAAGAGCAGTACTTC.

In its sample, this clone was seen a few times. The V and J genes are TRBV6-8 and TRBJ1-1; 8 bases agree with TRBD1. V shed 5 bases, J shed 5 bases, and the junction held 7 bases outside the gene matches. CDR1 and CDR2 (germline): MNHGY, SAAAGT. The CDR3 length is 14 residues. CDR3 in amino acids: CASSQQGERTEAFF. For the CDR3, the DNA is TGTGCCAGCAGTCAACAGGGGGAGAGGACTGAAGCTTTCTTT.

J is TRBJ1-2 and V is TRBV9; no reliable D call. Trimming took off 5 bases at V and 0 bases at J, with 8 bases between the two ends. The CDR3 covers 13 residues. The germline V gene encodes CDR1 SGDLS and CDR2 YYNGEE. CDR3 nucleotides: TGTGCCAGCAGGGATCGGGCTAACTATGGCTACACCTTC. Translated, it gives CASRDRANYGYTF.

The J gene is TRBJ1-4, the V gene TRBV11-3; 7 nucleotides align to TRBD1. Germline CDR1 is SGHNT and CDR2 is YENEEA. V was pared by 5 bases and J by 4 bases, with 13 bases of the junction left unmatched. There are 17 residues in the CDR3. In DNA form, the CDR3 reads TGTGCCAGCAGCAATTTTACAAACAGGGGTCATAATGAAAAACTGTTTTTT. It specifies CASSNFTNRGHNEKLFF.

The rearrangement links TRBV23-1 to TRBJ2-7; TRBD1 matches 7 bases. TRBV23-1 is designated an ORF whose function remains uncertain. CDR3 length equals 21 residues. The V and J ends lost 0 bases and 4 bases, in that order; junction bases with no gene match: 24. CDR3: CASSQSVPATGQSPRRYEQYF. As DNA, the CDR3 is TGCGCCAGCAGTCAATCTGTCCCAGCGACGGGACAGTCCCCGAGGAGGTACGAGCAGTACTTC.

The gene calls are TRBV11-3 and TRBJ2-2; 11 bases map to TRBD2. With V trimmed by 5 bases and J by 6 bases, 11 bases remained unmatched. CDR3 length: 17 amino acids. Germline CDR1 reads SGHNT; CDR2 reads YENEEA. CDR3 protein: CASSRQGSGGAPGELFF. CDR3 bases: TGTGCCAGCAGCCGACAGGGTAGCGGGGGGGCCCCCGGGGAGCTGTTTTTT.

This clone was observed a handful of times. The chain joins TRBV4-1 to TRBJ2-2; TRBD1 matches at 9 bases. The ends lost 0 bases at V and 3 bases at J; junction bases unmatched: 8. The CDR3 has 18 amino acids. CDR1 and CDR2 (germline): MGHRA, YSYEKL. The CDR3 bases are TGCGCCAGCAGCCAAGAGACAGGGGGAACGGTATACACCGGGGAGCTGTTTTTT. It specifies CASSQETGGTVYTGELFF.

V is TRBV18 and J is TRBJ2-3, with D perhaps matching TRBD1 or TRBD2 (5 bases each). From germline, CDR1 is KGHSH and CDR2 LQKENI. CDR3 size: 14 residues. V lost 6 bases and J lost 2, with 12 bases in between. CDR3 in DNA: TGTGCCAGCTCGCCCCTAGGGACCACAGATACGCAGTATTTT. This encodes CASSPLGTTDTQYF.

This clone was counted only a few times. In DNA form, the CDR3 reads TGTGCCAGCAGCTTGGCCTCAGGGGGGCGGTATGGCTACACCTTC. Translating it yields CASSLASGGRYGYTF. This chain links TRBV11-3 with TRBJ1-2; the match to TRBD1 covers 7 bases. The CDR3 runs to 15 residues. Per the germline V gene, CDR1 is SGHNT and CDR2 is YENEEA. Losses at the gene ends were 3 bases for V and 5 bases for J; bases not matched to a gene: 9.